This is a list of T cell receptor beta chains from one sample in a study of shared clonotypes between healthy human individuals. The table came from immunoSEQ multiplex PCR; TCRdb's copy has only in-frame clones and leaves some out. Of approximately 530,000 clones in the sample, almost 97% were seen once. The sample was naive CD4+ T cells sorted from blood. These receptors were obtained from a woman in her thirties in good health. Both conserved end residues are part of each CDR3. Fields, in order: clone size, J gene, D gene, V gene, CDR3 DNA, CDR3 protein. D genes are given only for firm matches. Expanded clones are given a class, and other clones once, few, many or no size at all.

once,TRBJ2-7,TRBD1,TRBV27,TGTGCCAGCAGTTTAGAGGGGACAGGGAACGAGCAGTACTTC,CASSLEGTGNEQYF
once,TRBJ1-5,.,TRBV28,TGTGCCAGCAGTCGTGGAGGGTATAGCAATCAGCCCCAGCATTTT,CASSRGGYSNQPQHF
.,TRBJ2-7,TRBD1,TRBV25-1,TGTGCCAGCAGTGATCCGACAGGGGTCTACGAGCAGTACTTC,CASSDPTGVYEQYF
.,TRBJ1-4,.,TRBV30,TGTGCCTGGAGACCTCCCGGGTCGCGGGGGGAAAAACTGTTTTTT,CAWRPPGSRGEKLFF
.,TRBJ1-2,.,TRBV13,TGTGCCAGCAGGACATCAAAAGGCTACACCTTC,CASRTSKGYTF
.,TRBJ2-4,.,TRBV2,TGTGCCACCAAAGGGGGACGGGGTGGCCAAAACATTCAGTACTTC,CATKGGRGGQNIQYF
.,TRBJ2-7,.,TRBV19,TGTGCCAGTAGTATCAGGGGGGACTACTACTTC,CASSIRGDYYF
.,TRBJ2-1,.,TRBV5-8,TGTGCCAGCAGCGGAGGAGGCGAGCAGTTCTTC,CASSGGGEQFF
.,TRBJ1-5,.,TRBV27,TGTGCCAGCAGTTTTACGAATCAGCCCCAGCATTTT,CASSFTNQPQHF
.,TRBJ2-5,.,TRBV7-7,TGTGCCAGCAGCTTAGGGCACGAGGGACAAGAGACCCAGTACTTC,CASSLGHEGQETQYF
.,TRBJ1-4,TRBD1,TRBV18,TGTGCCAGCTCACCTTCCAGGACAGGCAATGAAAAACTGTTTTTT,CASSPSRTGNEKLFF
.,TRBJ2-3,.,TRBV28,TGTGCCAGCAGTTTTCAACTAGCTGGGACAGATACGCAGTATTTT,CASSFQLAGTDTQYF
.,TRBJ2-7,TRBD2,TRBV27,TGTGCCAGCAAGGTGAAGCGGGATTTATACGAGCAGTACTTC,CASKVKRDLYEQYF
.,TRBJ2-7,TRBD1,TRBV28,TGTGCCAGCACCTCGGACAGGCCCTACGAGCAGTACTTC,CASTSDRPYEQYF
.,TRBJ2-1,.,TRBV7-2,TGTGCCAGCAGCTTAGCGCTTCGGACAAGCTACAATGAGCAGTTCTTC,CASSLALRTSYNEQFF
.,TRBJ1-4,.,TRBV20-1,TGCAGTGCCCCAACTAATGAAAAACTGTTTTTT,CSAPTNEKLFF
.,TRBJ2-4,.,TRBV15,TGTGCCACCAGCAGTCCCGGACAGAAAAACATTCAGTACTTC,CATSSPGQKNIQYF
.,TRBJ2-7,TRBD1,TRBV7-9,TGTGCCAGCAGTTTCCGGGACAGGGCCCACGAGCAGTACTTC,CASSFRDRAHEQYF
.,TRBJ2-2,TRBD1,TRBV11-2,TGTGCCAGCAGCCGCCAGGGGGCCGTCACCGGGGAGCTGTTTTTT,CASSRQGAVTGELFF
.,TRBJ2-5,TRBD1,TRBV5-8,TGTGCCAGCAGCCCCTTTACAGGGGAAGAGACCCAGTACTTC,CASSPFTGEETQYF
once,TRBJ1-2,.,TRBV28,TGTGCCAGCAGTTCCCTTCCCCCGACAGGCCGGTATGGCTACACCTTC,CASSSLPPTGRYGYTF
few,TRBJ1-5,TRBD1,TRBV19,TGTGCCAGTAGCAGGGACAGGGGGGTCGATCAGCCCCAGCATTTT,CASSRDRGVDQPQHF
.,TRBJ2-1,.,TRBV5-1,TGCGCCAGCAGTGACTTCACCTACAATGAGCAGTTCTTC,CASSDFTYNEQFF
.,TRBJ1-6,TRBD1,TRBV5-1,TGCGCCAGCAGCCCGTGGACAGGTGTGGGATCAAATTCACCCCTCCACTTT,CASSPWTGVGSNSPLHF
.,TRBJ1-2,.,TRBV10-3,TGTGCCACTCATGCTCAGGGGATGACTGGCTACACCTTC,CATHAQGMTGYTF
.,TRBJ1-5,.,TRBV28,TGTGCCAGCGGGACCGGGGGTTATCAGCCCCAGCATTTT,CASGTGGYQPQHF
.,TRBJ2-7,.,TRBV6-1,TGTGCCAGCAGTGTGAGAGACAAATCCTACGAGCAGTACTTC,CASSVRDKSYEQYF
.,TRBJ2-1,.,TRBV5-1,TGCGCCAGCAGCCCGGACGGGGCTAGTGAGCAGTTCTTC,CASSPDGASEQFF
.,TRBJ2-7,TRBD1,TRBV10-3,TGTGCCATCAGTGAGTCGGGGACAGCTACCTACGAGCAGTACTTC,CAISESGTATYEQYF
.,TRBJ2-1,.,TRBV10-1,TGCGCCAGCAGTTCGGGCTATGAGCAGTTCTTC,CASSSGYEQFF
once,TRBJ2-7,TRBD1,TRBV5-1,TGCGCCAGCAGCAGGGGGACAGGGGCCTACGAGCAGTACTTC,CASSRGTGAYEQYF
.,TRBJ2-7,TRBD2,TRBV29-1,TGCAGCGTTGCGCAGGGGTTAGCGGGAGGGCCCCAAACCTACGAGCAGTACTTC,CSVAQGLAGGPQTYEQYF
.,TRBJ2-7,.,TRBV28,TGTGCCAGCAGTTTGAGGGAGATGGCCTACGAGCAGTACTTC,CASSLREMAYEQYF
.,TRBJ1-3,.,TRBV5-6,TGTGCCAGCAGCTTGGGCCTAGGAAACACCATATATTTT,CASSLGLGNTIYF
once,TRBJ2-7,.,TRBV7-9,TGTGCCAGCAGCTTCGGAGCGGACGCCTACGAGCAGTACTTC,CASSFGADAYEQYF
once,TRBJ2-1,TRBD1,TRBV7-3,TGTGCCAGCAGCTCCACAGGGGTAATAGGAAATGAGCAGTTCTTC,CASSSTGVIGNEQFF
.,TRBJ1-4,TRBD1,TRBV25-1,TGTGCCAGCAATGATGACACAGGGGCTGAAAAACTGTTTTTT,CASNDDTGAEKLFF
once,TRBJ1-3,.,TRBV6-5,TGTGCCAGCACGAGCCTCTCTGGAAACACCATATATTTT,CASTSLSGNTIYF
.,TRBJ1-1,.,TRBV2,TGTGCCAGCAGTGTGGTCTTTGGTGAGATGAACACTGAAGCTTTCTTT,CASSVVFGEMNTEAFF
few,TRBJ2-7,.,TRBV6-5,TGTGCCAGCAGTTTGCGGTTCTCCTACGAGCAGTACTTC,CASSLRFSYEQYF
.,TRBJ1-2,.,TRBV5-1,TGCGCCAGCAGCTTGCCCGGGGTGGGGAACTATGGCTACACCTTC,CASSLPGVGNYGYTF
.,TRBJ2-6,TRBD1,TRBV27,TGTGCCAGCAGATCGACAGGGGCGCTCTCTGGGGCCAACGTCCTGACTTTC,CASRSTGALSGANVLTF
.,TRBJ2-1,.,TRBV9,TGTGCCAGCAGCGTAGATGGGTTCCCCTACAATGAGCAGTTCTTC,CASSVDGFPYNEQFF
.,TRBJ2-1,TRBD1,TRBV6-5,TGTGCCAGCAGTCGGTCCGGGACAGGTATGCATGAGCAGTTCTTC,CASSRSGTGMHEQFF
.,TRBJ2-7,.,TRBV18,TGTGCCAGCTCACCATCGAACGACAGACTCTACGAGCAGTACTTC,CASSPSNDRLYEQYF
.,TRBJ2-5,.,TRBV5-1,TGCGCCAGCAGCTCGGTTGGGGTTGAGACCCAGTACTTC,CASSSVGVETQYF
.,TRBJ2-6,.,TRBV10-3,TGTGCCATCAAGGCAGGGCTACTCTCTGGGGCCAACGTCCTGACTTTC,CAIKAGLLSGANVLTF
.,TRBJ1-1,.,TRBV29-1,TGCAGCGGAGAATCGGCCACAACGACTGAAGCTTTCTTT,CSGESATTTEAFF